This T cell receptor (beta chain) was captured in a study of T cells in Graves' hyperthyroidism and ophthalmopathy. Looking at the study overall: The blood sample was taken at first diagnosis, before treatment began.

Inclusion characteristics of ophthalmopathy patients comprised a Clinical Activity Score of at least 3, a NOSPECS grade of at least 4, and duration under 3 months. Per germline, CDR1 LGHDT and CDR2 YNNKEL (reference sequence). The CDR3 length is 15 residues. V dropped 3 bases and J dropped 1 base, with 9 bases sitting between them. This clonotype was seen more than once but under ten times. It was RNA transcripts that yielded the amplified TCR beta CDR3 regions. HTBI primers were used for first-round RT-PCR of the TCR CDR3. TCRdb called the multiplex PCR reads again in MiXCR, with one record for every CDR3 protein. The sample carries hundreds of thousands of distinct CDR3 sequences, 15% to 20% recorded once.

This sequence was found in a man aged 35-49 years with Graves' ophthalmopathy. This chain connects TRBV3-1 to TRBJ1-4; the D is unclear. The specimen sequenced was blood. For the CDR3, the DNA is TGTGCCAGCAGCCACCTAGGGAGAACTAATGAAAAACTGTTTTTT. Protein: CASSHLGRTNEKLFF.